Presented here are 14 T cell receptor beta chains from one specimen sequenced in a study of control samples from healthy donors and cancer patients. Libraries were prepared by immunoSEQ multiplex PCR; TCRdb keeps only in-frame clonotypes and omits some of them. Altogether 120,000 to 150,000 clones are present, 80% to 90% being singletons, with the ten largest covering approximately 9%. Sequenced sample: blood. The receptors come from a woman in her thirties in good health.

The J gene is TRBJ2-2, the V gene TRBV15; 10 bases are shared with TRBD1. With V trimmed by 8 bases and J by 3 bases, 9 bases remained unmatched. Germline V gene lookup returns CDR1 LNHNV and CDR2 YYDKDF (reference sequence). There are 16 residues in the CDR3. The CDR3 nucleotides are TGTGCCACCTCCAACCGACAGGGGGCTGACACCGGGGAGCTGTTTTTT. Translation gives CATSNRQGADTGELFF.

This clone was seen a single time. The chain is built from TRBV18 and TRBJ1-1; 8 bases are a match to TRBD1. CDR3 size: 17 residues. Looked up from germline, CDR1 is KGHSH and CDR2 is LQKENI. V shed 4 bases and J 0 bases; nucleotides not matched to a gene: 10. The CDR3: CASSLWTGTFMNTEAFF. CDR3 nucleotide sequence: TGTGCCAGCTCACTTTGGACAGGGACCTTCATGAACACTGAAGCTTTCTTT.

A single count supports this clone. The V gene is TRBV6-1, the J gene TRBJ1-4, with D uncertain. The CDR3 contains 15 residues. The germline V gene encodes CDR1 MNHNS and CDR2 SASEGT. The germline V and J ends were trimmed by 0 bases and 8 bases, with 13 bases remaining between them. CDR3 region: CASSEAGFAAEKLFF. The CDR3 DNA reads TGTGCCAGCAGTGAAGCGGGATTTGCGGCGGAAAAACTGTTTTTT.

The chain has TRBV7-6 and TRBJ1-1; TRBD1 might be the D (5 bases). There are 15 residues in the CDR3. The germline V gene encodes CDR1 SGHVS and CDR2 FNYEAQ. V gave up 5 bases and J gave up 5 bases, with 18 bases separating them. CDR3 sequence (DNA): TGTGCCAGCAGCCGCGAGGGCGGGGGATTAACTGAAGCTTTCTTT. It codes for CASSREGGGLTEAFF.

The table lists this clone with a few counts. The chain recombines TRBV14 with TRBJ2-7; D is unclear. Germline V gene data show CDR1 as SGHDN and CDR2 as FVKESK. Between the trimmed V and J ends, which lost 4 bases and 7 bases, there was a span of 17 bases. There are 14 residues in the CDR3. In DNA, the CDR3 is TGTGCCAGCAGCCCGGGCGCAACGGTTTGGGAGCAGTACTTC. It translates to CASSPGATVWEQYF.

The chain couples TRBV29-1 to TRBJ1-4; TRBD1 matches at 10 bases. CDR3 length: 13 residues. Trimming removed 4 bases from V and 7 bases from J; junction bases left unmatched: 3. In germline, CDR1 is SQVTM, CDR2 ANQGSEA. CDR3 loop: CSVGGQGSEKLFF. In nucleotides, the CDR3 is TGCAGCGTTGGGGGACAGGGGAGTGAAAAACTGTTTTTT.

This clone is a singleton in its sample. The chain is built from TRBV5-6 and TRBJ1-2; D unclear. The CDR3 loop spans 14 amino acids. From germline, CDR1 is SGHDT and CDR2 YYEEEE. Deletions cut 0 bases from V and 7 bases from J, with 13 bases between. The CDR3 loop reads CASSLDRGFLGYTF. DNA of the CDR3: TGTGCCAGCAGCTTGGATAGAGGGTTTCTTGGCTACACCTTC.

The V gene is TRBV10-3, the J gene TRBJ1-1; the D gene is possibly TRBD1 (5 bases). Trimming shortened V by 4 bases and J by 4 bases, and 13 bases separated the two germline ends. Germline CDR1 and CDR2: ENHRY and SYGVKD. The CDR3 consists of 14 residues. The CDR3 sequence is CAISVPGRGTEAFF. In DNA form, the CDR3 reads TGTGCCATCAGTGTACCGGGGCGGGGCACTGAAGCTTTCTTT.

V usage is TRBV5-6 and J usage is TRBJ1-2, with unresolved D. CDR1 is SGHDT, CDR2 YYEEEE, per germline. The V end lost 1 base, the J end lost 7 bases, and 11 bases lay between the germline ends. The CDR3 length is 13 residues. The CDR3 nucleotides are TGTGCCAGCAGCTTGTTGTCTTGGAGTGGCTACACCTTC. Protein sequence: CASSLLSWSGYTF.

The chain is built from TRBV2 and TRBJ2-7; D is uncertain. CDR1 and CDR2 (germline): SNHLY, FYNNEI. The CDR3 has 16 residues. Trimming removed 8 bases from V and 0 bases from J, with 20 bases in between. The CDR3 nucleotides read TGTGCCAGCGTTTTGTCGGCGGCAGTCTACTCCTACGAGCAGTACTTC. Its translation: CASVLSAAVYSYEQYF.

This chain links TRBV19 with TRBJ2-2; D is undetermined. The CDR3 runs to 13 residues. Germline V gives CDR1 LNHDA, CDR2 SQIVND (reference sequence). The ends were cut back, 8 bases at V and 4 bases at J, with 11 bases in the middle. In nucleotides, the CDR3 is TGTGCCAGTCGCCTGATGGGCACCGGGGAGCTGTTTTTT. This translates into CASRLMGTGELFF. The whole variable domain, remainder taken from reference TRBV19 and TRBJ2-2, is DGGITQSPKYLFRKEGQNVTLSCEQNLNHDAMYWYRQDPGQGLRLIYYSQIVNDFQKGDIAEGYSVSREKKESFPLTVTSAQKNPTAFYLCASRLMGTGELFFGEGSRLTVL.

This clone was detected only once. V is TRBV11-2 and J is TRBJ2-7, with TRBD1 identical over 10 bases. From germline, CDR1 is SGHAT and CDR2 FQNNGV. The V segment lost 4 bases and the J segment 3 bases; nucleotides outside the gene matches: 6. The CDR3 covers 15 residues. The CDR3 protein is CASSSFRDRGYEQYF. DNA for the CDR3: TGTGCCAGCAGCTCGTTCCGGGACAGGGGCTACGAGCAGTACTTC. Variable domain in full (rest from reference TRBV11-2 and TRBJ2-7): EAGVAQSPRYKIIEKRQSVAFWCNPISGHATLYWYQQILGQGPKLLIQFQNNGVVDDSQLPKDRFSAERLKGVDSTLKIQPAKLEDSAVYLCASSSFRDRGYEQYFGPGTRLTVT.

The gene calls are TRBV2 and TRBJ1-2; TRBD1 agrees at 7 bases. This CDR3 region has 8 residues. The germline V gene has CDR1 SNHLY and CDR2 FYNNEI. CDR3 nucleotide sequence: TGTGGTGGACAGGCTGGGACCTTC. Translated, it gives CGGQAGTF.

The V call is TRBV5-1, the J call TRBJ1-2; D perhaps matches TRBD1 (6 bases). CDR1 and CDR2 (germline): SGHRS, YFSETQ. Trimming shortened V by 4 bases and J by 8 bases, and 18 bases separated the two germline ends. The CDR3 spans 14 residues. The CDR3 is CASSITPGQGGYTF. CDR3 nucleotides: TGCGCCAGCAGCATTACACCGGGGCAGGGGGGCTACACCTTC.